The clone carrying this T cell receptor (beta chain) has a handful of counts. V lost 4 bases, J lost 7 bases, and 11 bases stayed unmatched. CDR1 is SEHNR and CDR2 is FQNEAQ in the germline V gene (reference sequence). The CDR3 contains 18 residues. The data were taken from a study of T cells in Graves' hyperthyroidism and ophthalmopathy. RNA transcripts provided the source from which TCR beta CDR3 regions were amplified. HTBI primers drove first-round RT-PCR of the TCR CDR3. TCRdb independently ran MiXCR on the multiplex PCR reads; one entry per CDR3 protein. The table has nearly 600,000 distinct CDR3 sequences, approximately 15% seen once; the top ten hold around 7%.

The clonotype comes from a woman younger than 35 with Graves' ophthalmopathy. The V gene is TRBV7-9, the J gene TRBJ2-2; 14 nucleotides agree with TRBD2. Sequencing was done on a sample of blood. CDR3 sequence reads: CASSSRTPGLAGDGELFF. CDR3 DNA: TGTGCCAGCAGCTCCCGTACCCCGGGACTAGCGGGAGACGGGGAGCTGTTTTTT.